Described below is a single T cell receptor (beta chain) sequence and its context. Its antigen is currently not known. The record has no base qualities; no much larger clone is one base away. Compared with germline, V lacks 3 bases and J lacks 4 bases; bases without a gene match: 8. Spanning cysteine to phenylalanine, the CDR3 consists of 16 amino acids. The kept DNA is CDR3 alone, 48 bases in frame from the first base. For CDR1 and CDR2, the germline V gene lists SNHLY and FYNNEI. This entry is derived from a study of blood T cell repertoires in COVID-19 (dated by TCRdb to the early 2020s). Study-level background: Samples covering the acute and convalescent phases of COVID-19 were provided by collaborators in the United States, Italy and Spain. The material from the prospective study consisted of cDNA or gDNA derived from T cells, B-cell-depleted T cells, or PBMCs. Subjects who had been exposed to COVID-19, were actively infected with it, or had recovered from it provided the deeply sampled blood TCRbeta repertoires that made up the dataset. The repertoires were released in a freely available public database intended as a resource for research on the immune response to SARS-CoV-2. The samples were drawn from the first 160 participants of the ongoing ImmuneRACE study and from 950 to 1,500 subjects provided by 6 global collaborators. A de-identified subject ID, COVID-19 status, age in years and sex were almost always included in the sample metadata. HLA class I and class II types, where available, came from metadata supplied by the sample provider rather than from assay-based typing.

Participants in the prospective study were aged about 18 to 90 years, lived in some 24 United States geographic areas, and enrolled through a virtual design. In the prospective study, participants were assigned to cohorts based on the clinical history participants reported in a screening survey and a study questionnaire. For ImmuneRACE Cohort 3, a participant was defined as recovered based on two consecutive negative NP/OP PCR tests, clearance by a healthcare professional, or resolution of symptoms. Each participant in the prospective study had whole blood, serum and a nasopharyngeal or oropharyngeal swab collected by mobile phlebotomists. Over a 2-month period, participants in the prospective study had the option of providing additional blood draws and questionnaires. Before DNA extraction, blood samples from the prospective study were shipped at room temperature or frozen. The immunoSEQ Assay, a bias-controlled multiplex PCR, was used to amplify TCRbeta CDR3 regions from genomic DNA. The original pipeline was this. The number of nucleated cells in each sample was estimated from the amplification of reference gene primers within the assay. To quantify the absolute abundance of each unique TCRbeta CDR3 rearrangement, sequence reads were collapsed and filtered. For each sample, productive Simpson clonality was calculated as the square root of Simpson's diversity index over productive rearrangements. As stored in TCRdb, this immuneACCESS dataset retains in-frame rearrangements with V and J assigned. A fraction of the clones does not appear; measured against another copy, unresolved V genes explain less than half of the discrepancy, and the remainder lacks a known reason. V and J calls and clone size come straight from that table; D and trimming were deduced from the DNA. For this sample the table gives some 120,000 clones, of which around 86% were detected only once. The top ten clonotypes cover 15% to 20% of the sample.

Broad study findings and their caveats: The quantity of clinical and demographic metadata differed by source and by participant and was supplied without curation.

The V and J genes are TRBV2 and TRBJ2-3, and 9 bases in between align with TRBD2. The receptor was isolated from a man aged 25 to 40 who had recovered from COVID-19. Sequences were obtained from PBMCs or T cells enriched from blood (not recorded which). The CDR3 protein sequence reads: CASSDRAGGWSDTQYF. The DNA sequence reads TGTGCCAGCAGTGATCGAGCGGGGGGTTGGTCAGATACGCAGTATTTT. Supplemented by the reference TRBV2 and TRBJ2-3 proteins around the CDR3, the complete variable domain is EPEVTQTPSHQVTQMGQEVILRCVPISNHLYFYWYRQILGQKVEFLVSFYNNEISEKSEIFDDQFSVERPDGSNFTLKIRSTKLEDSAMYFCASSDRAGGWSDTQYFGPGTRLTVL.